Listed below are T cell receptor beta chains from one sample, sequenced in a study of CD8+ T cells in alopecia areata. Data came from immunoSEQ multiplex PCR; TCRdb stores just in-frame clones and leaves some out. The table shows almost 250,000 clones, with about 68% occurring only once. This specimen was CD4+ T cells sorted from blood, taken at week 0. Every receptor here comes from a human donor with alopecia areata. The CDR3 runs from the conserved cysteine through the conserved F or W. D genes are given only for firm matches. Clone size is given for some rows only: seen once, a few or many times, or a class if the clone is expanded.

j_call v_call d_call clone_size cdr3_nt cdr3_aa
TRBJ2-2 TRBV18 . . TGTGCCAGCTCACCACCGAACACCGGGGAGCTGTTTTTT CASSPPNTGELFF
TRBJ1-6 TRBV6-5 . once TGTGCCAGCACCCAGGGTAGCTATAATTCACCCCTCCACTTT CASTQGSYNSPLHF
TRBJ1-1 TRBV28 . . TGTGCCACCTGGGGGATGAACACTGAAGCTTTCTTT CATWGMNTEAFF
TRBJ2-7 TRBV7-2 . . TGTGCCAGCAGCTTAGCGGTGGCCGAAACCTACGAGCAGTACTTC CASSLAVAETYEQYF
TRBJ2-3 TRBV30 . . TGTGCCTGGAACACAGCTGATACGCAGTATTTT CAWNTADTQYF
TRBJ1-6 TRBV27 . . TGTGCCAGCAGTTGGGGCAGCTATAATTCACCCCTCCACTTT CASSWGSYNSPLHF
TRBJ2-5 TRBV15 TRBD1 . TGTGCCACCAGCACTACAACAGGGGGACAAGAGACCCAGTACTTC CATSTTTGGQETQYF
TRBJ2-5 TRBV5-1 . . TGCGCCAGCAGCCTACCTCAGGGGTTGGAGACCCAGTACTTC CASSLPQGLETQYF
TRBJ2-3 TRBV12-5 . . TGTGCTAGTGGTTTGCAGACCGGGATCGCGGCGGATACGCAGTATTTT CASGLQTGIAADTQYF
TRBJ1-5 TRBV6-1 . . TGTGCCAGCAATCCTGAAGTTGGCAGCAGTCAGCCCCAGCATTTT CASNPEVGSSQPQHF
TRBJ1-2 TRBV15 . . TGTGCCACCAGCAGAGATGCAACAGGGAACTATGGCTACACCTTC CATSRDATGNYGYTF
TRBJ2-5 TRBV6-6 . few TGTGCCAGCACGGTAGCTGCAAGAGAGACCCAGTACTTC CASTVAARETQYF
TRBJ2-5 TRBV29-1 . few TGCAGCGTTGATCCCCTCCAAGAGACCCAGTACTTC CSVDPLQETQYF
TRBJ2-7 TRBV6-1 . once TGTGCCAGCAGCCTGGGACACCCAACCTACGAGCAGTACTTC CASSLGHPTYEQYF
TRBJ2-1 TRBV29-1 TRBD1 . TGCAGCGTTGAAAAGGGGGCAGGGAATGAGCAGTTCTTC CSVEKGAGNEQFF
TRBJ2-7 TRBV30 TRBD1 few TGTGCCTGGACGGACAGGGGGGGAGAGCAGTACTTC CAWTDRGGEQYF
TRBJ2-1 TRBV7-9 . . TGTGCCAGCAGTTACTACAATGAGCAGTTCTTC CASSYYNEQFF
TRBJ1-5 TRBV30 . few TGTGCCTGGAGTGCACCCCGAGGACAGTCCCTCCAGCCCCAGCATTTT CAWSAPRGQSLQPQHF
TRBJ1-2 TRBV30 . . TGTGCCTGGAGTGTTAGGAACTATGGCTACACCTTC CAWSVRNYGYTF
TRBJ1-5 TRBV6-5 . . TGTGCCAGCAGACGGGACAGCAATCAGCCCCAGCATTTT CASRRDSNQPQHF
TRBJ2-2 TRBV19 . . TGTGCCAGTAGTACGCCACTCGGGACACTCTTCACCGGGGAGCTGTTTTTT CASSTPLGTLFTGELFF
TRBJ1-2 TRBV6-5 . . TGTGCCAGCAGTTACGATCAGGTTTGGGCGGACTATGGCTACACCTTC CASSYDQVWADYGYTF
TRBJ1-1 TRBV18 . . TGTGCCAGCTCACCGCAGCAGGGACTTCACACTGAAGCTTTCTTT CASSPQQGLHTEAFF
TRBJ1-1 TRBV30 . few TGTGCCTGGAGTGTCCTTGTGGAGGCACACGCTTTCTTT CAWSVLVEAHAFF
TRBJ2-5 TRBV2 . . TGTGCCAGCACGACAGAGTACCAAGAGACCCAGTACTTC CASTTEYQETQYF
TRBJ1-2 TRBV7-9 . . TGTGCCAGCAGCTCAGGGTTTTCTGGCTACACCTTC CASSSGFSGYTF
TRBJ2-2 TRBV29-1 . . TGCAGCGCCGGGACCGGGACCGGGGAGCTGTTTTTT CSAGTGTGELFF
TRBJ2-7 TRBV6-5 . . TGTGCCAGCACCTTTGTTTACGAGCAGTACTTC CASTFVYEQYF
TRBJ1-1 TRBV29-1 . . TGCAGCGTTGGGGGGTTGAGTACTGAAGCTTTCTTT CSVGGLSTEAFF
TRBJ2-5 TRBV14 TRBD1 . TGTGCCAGCAGCCAAGGGGACAGCCGGCAGTTTCGAGAGACCCAGTACTTC CASSQGDSRQFRETQYF
TRBJ2-7 TRBV11-2 . . TGTGCCAGCAGCTTAACCGGGGAACGAGCACGCGAGCAGTACTTC CASSLTGERAREQYF
TRBJ1-1 TRBV5-1 TRBD1 . TGCGCCAGCGCCCCGACAGGGATCATGAACACTGAAGCTTTCTTT CASAPTGIMNTEAFF
TRBJ2-5 TRBV5-1 . few TGCGCCAGCAGCTCGGGACCGCAAGAGACCCAGTACTTC CASSSGPQETQYF
TRBJ2-1 TRBV5-4 . . TGTGCCAGCAGCTTGGCACAGGGCAATGAGCAGTTCTTC CASSLAQGNEQFF
TRBJ2-5 TRBV19 TRBD2 . TGTGCCAGTACCGCGGGACTAGGAGAGACCCAGTACTTC CASTAGLGETQYF
TRBJ2-7 TRBV10-3 . few TGTGCCATCAGTGAGATTGGGGGGAGAGACGACGAGCAGTACTTC CAISEIGGRDDEQYF
TRBJ1-2 TRBV15 . . TGTGCCACCAGCAGAGGGGCGGGGTACGGCTACACCTTC CATSRGAGYGYTF
TRBJ1-4 TRBV25-1 . . TGTGCCAGCAGTGGACCGCGGCGTGCAACTAATGAAAAACTGTTTTTT CASSGPRRATNEKLFF
TRBJ2-2 TRBV29-1 . . TGCAGCGTTTCTATACAGGGATACGGGGAGCTGTTTTTT CSVSIQGYGELFF
TRBJ2-7 TRBV25-1 TRBD1 few TGTGCCAGCAGTGAGGGACAGGGGGCGGACGAGCAGTACTTC CASSEGQGADEQYF
TRBJ1-1 TRBV30 . once TGTGCCTGGAGTGTAACAAGTGAAGCTTTCTTT CAWSVTSEAFF
TRBJ1-1 TRBV9 . few TGTGCCAGCAGCGTAACCTGGCAGAACACTGAAGCTTTCTTT CASSVTWQNTEAFF
TRBJ1-1 TRBV14 . . TGTGCCAGCAGCCCGTGGACGGGGTTTGAAGCTTTCTTT CASSPWTGFEAFF
TRBJ2-5 TRBV4-2 . . TGTGCCAGCAGCCAAGATCCGGGGGCGGGAGAGACCCAGTACTTC CASSQDPGAGETQYF
TRBJ2-5 TRBV1 . . TGCACCAGCAGCCGACCACAAGAGACCCAGTACTTC CTSSRPQETQYF
TRBJ2-2 TRBV5-1 . . TGCGCCAGCACCCCCCCGCCCTCGAACACCGGGGAGCTGTTTTTT CASTPPPSNTGELFF
TRBJ2-5 TRBV29-1 . . TGCAGCGTTGTAGGCCAACAGGGATACCAAGAGACCCAGTACTTC CSVVGQQGYQETQYF
TRBJ1-6 TRBV15 . once TGTGCCACCAGCAGAGACCCAGCCGCGGATTCACCCCTCCACTTT CATSRDPAADSPLHF
TRBJ1-6 TRBV30 TRBD1 . TGTGCCTGGAGTGATGTGCAGGGGGCAGCTAATTCACCCCTCCACTTT CAWSDVQGAANSPLHF
TRBJ1-6 TRBV27 . . TGTGCCAGCAGGCCCAGGGTCTATTCACCCCTCCACTTT CASRPRVYSPLHF
TRBJ1-2 TRBV5-8 TRBD1 . TGTGCCAGCAGCGACCTCAGGGGGCGGGCTGGCTACACCTTC CASSDLRGRAGYTF
TRBJ2-2 TRBV15 TRBD1 . TGTGCCACCAGCAGAGTAGACAGGGTCATCGACACCGGGGAGCTGTTTTTT CATSRVDRVIDTGELFF
TRBJ1-5 TRBV6-6 TRBD1 once TGTGCCAGCAGTCCGGGACAGGGGGCAGGTCAGCCCCAGCATTTT CASSPGQGAGQPQHF
TRBJ2-7 TRBV2 TRBD1 . TGTGCCAGCAGTAGACAGGGCGTCTCCTACGAGCAGTACTTC CASSRQGVSYEQYF